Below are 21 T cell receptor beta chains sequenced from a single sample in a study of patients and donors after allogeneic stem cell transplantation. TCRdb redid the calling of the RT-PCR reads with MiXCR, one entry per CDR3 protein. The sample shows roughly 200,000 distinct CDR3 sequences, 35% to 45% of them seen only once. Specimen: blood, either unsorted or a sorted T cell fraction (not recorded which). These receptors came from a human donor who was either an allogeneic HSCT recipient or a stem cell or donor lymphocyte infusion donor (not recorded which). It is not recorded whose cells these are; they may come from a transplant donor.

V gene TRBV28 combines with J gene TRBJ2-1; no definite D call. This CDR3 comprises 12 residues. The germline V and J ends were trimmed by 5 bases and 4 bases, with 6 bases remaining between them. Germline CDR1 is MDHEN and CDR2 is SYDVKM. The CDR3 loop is CASSPNYNEQFF. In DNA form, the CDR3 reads TGTGCCAGCAGTCCGAATTACAATGAGCAGTTCTTC.

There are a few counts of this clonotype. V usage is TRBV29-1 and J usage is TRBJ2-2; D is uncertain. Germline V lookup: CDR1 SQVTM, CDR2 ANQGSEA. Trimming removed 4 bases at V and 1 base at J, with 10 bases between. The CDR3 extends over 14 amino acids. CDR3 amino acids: CSVGTRLNTGELFF. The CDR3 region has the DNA TGCAGCGTTGGGACCAGACTGAACACCGGGGAGCTGTTTTTT.

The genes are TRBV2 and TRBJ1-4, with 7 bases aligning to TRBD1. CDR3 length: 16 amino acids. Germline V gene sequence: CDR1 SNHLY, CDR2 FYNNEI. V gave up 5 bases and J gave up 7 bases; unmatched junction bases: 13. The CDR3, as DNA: TGTGCCAGCAGTCATCTCCAGGGGGGATTGGGTGAAAAACTGTTTTTT. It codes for CASSHLQGGLGEKLFF.

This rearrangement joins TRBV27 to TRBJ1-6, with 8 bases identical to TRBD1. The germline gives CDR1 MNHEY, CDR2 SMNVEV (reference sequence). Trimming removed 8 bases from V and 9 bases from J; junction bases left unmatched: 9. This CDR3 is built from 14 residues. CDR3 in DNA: TGTGCCAGCCAAACGGTGGACAGGGCTTCACCCCTCCACTTT. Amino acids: CASQTVDRASPLHF.

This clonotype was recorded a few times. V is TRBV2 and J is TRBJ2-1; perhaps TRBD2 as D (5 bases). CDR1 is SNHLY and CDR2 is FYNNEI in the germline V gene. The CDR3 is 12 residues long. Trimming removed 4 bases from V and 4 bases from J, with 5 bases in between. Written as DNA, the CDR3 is TGTGCCAGCAGTGGAGGGTACAATGAGCAGTTCTTC. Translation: CASSGGYNEQFF. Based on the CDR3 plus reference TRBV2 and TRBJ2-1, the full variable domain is EPEVTQTPSHQVTQMGQEVILRCVPISNHLYFYWYRQILGQKVEFLVSFYNNEISEKSEIFDDQFSVERPDGSNFTLKIRSTKLEDSAMYFCASSGGYNEQFFGPGTRLTVL.

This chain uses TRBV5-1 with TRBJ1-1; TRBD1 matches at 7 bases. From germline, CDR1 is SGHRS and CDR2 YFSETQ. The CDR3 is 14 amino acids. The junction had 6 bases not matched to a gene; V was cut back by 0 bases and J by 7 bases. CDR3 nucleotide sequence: TGCGCCAGCAGCTTGGCCGGGACAGACGGTGAAGCTTTCTTT. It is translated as CASSLAGTDGEAFF.

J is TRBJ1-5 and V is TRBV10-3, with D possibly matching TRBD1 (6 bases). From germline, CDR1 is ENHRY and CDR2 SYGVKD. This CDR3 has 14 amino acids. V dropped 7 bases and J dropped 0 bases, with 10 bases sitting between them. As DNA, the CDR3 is TGTGCCATCAAAGGCAGGGGTAGCAATCAGCCCCAGCATTTT. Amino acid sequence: CAIKGRGSNQPQHF.

This chain's CDR3 is CASSLGQGARGNTIYF. The CDR3 DNA sequence: TGTGCCAGCAGCCTGGGACAGGGGGCGCGGGGAAACACCATATATTTT. The chain uses TRBV6-6 and TRBJ1-3, with 12 positions matching TRBD1. The germline CDR1 and CDR2 sequences are MNHNY and SVGAGI (reference sequence). The CDR3 runs 16 residues. V shed 6 bases and J 4 bases; nucleotides not matched to a gene: 7.

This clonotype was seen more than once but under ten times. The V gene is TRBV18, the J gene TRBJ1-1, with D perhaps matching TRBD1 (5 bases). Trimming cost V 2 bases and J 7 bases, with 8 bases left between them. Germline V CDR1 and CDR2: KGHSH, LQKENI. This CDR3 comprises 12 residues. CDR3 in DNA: TGTGCCAGCTCACCATGGCAGGGTGAAGCTTTCTTT. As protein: CASSPWQGEAFF.

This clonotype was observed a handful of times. CDR3 sequence (DNA): TGTGCCAGCAGCTTAGGGAGGGTTGGCACCGGGGAGCTGTTTTTT. Translated, it gives CASSLGRVGTGELFF. The gene calls are TRBV7-8 and TRBJ2-2; weak D call: TRBD2 (6 bases). Between the trimmed V and J ends, which lost 1 base and 4 bases, there was a span of 10 bases. The germline CDR1 and CDR2 sequences are SGHVS and FQNEAQ. CDR3 length: 15 amino acids.

CDR3 loop: CSALSTQGADTQYF. In nucleotides, the CDR3 is TGCAGTGCCCTTTCAACACAGGGCGCAGATACGCAGTATTTT. The chain couples TRBV20-1 to TRBJ2-3; D perhaps matches TRBD1 (6 bases). Germline CDR1 reads DFQATT; CDR2 reads SNEGSKA (reference sequence). With 6 bases removed from V and 4 bases from J, the gap between germline ends came to 17 bases. This CDR3 is 14 amino acids long.

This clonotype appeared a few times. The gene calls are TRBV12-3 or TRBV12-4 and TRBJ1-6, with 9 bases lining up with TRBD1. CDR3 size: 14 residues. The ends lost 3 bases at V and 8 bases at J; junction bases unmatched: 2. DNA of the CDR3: TGTGCCAGCAGTTTGAGGGACAGGGATTCACCCCTCCACTTT. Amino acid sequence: CASSLRDRDSPLHF.

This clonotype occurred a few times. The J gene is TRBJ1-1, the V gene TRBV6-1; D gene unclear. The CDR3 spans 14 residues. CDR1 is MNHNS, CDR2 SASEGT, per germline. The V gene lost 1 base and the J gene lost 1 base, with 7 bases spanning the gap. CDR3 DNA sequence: TGTGCCAGCAGTGAAGTACGGCAGAACACTGAAGCTTTCTTT. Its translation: CASSEVRQNTEAFF.

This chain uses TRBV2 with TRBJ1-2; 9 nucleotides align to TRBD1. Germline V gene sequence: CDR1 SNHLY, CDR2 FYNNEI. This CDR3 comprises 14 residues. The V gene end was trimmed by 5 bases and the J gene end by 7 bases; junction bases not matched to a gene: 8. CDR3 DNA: TGTGCCAGCAGTACACCGGGACAGGGTTCTGGCTACACCTTC. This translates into CASSTPGQGSGYTF.

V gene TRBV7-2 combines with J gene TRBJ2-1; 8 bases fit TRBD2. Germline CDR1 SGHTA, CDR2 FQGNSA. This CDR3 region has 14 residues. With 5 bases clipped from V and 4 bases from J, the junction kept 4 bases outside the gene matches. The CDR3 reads CASSTSGLYNEQFF. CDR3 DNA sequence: TGTGCCAGCAGCACTAGCGGTCTTTACAATGAGCAGTTCTTC.

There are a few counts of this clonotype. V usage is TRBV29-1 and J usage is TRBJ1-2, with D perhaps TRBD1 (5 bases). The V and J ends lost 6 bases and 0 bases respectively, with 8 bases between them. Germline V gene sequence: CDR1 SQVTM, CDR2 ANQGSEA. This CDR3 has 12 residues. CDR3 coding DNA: TGCAGCGTGCGACAGCCTAACTATGGCTACACCTTC. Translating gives CSVRQPNYGYTF.

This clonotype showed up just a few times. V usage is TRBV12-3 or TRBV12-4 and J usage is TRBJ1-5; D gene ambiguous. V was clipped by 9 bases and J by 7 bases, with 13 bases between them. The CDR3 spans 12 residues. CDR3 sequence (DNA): TGTGCCAGTTGCGTCCAGAGACAGCCCCAGCATTTT. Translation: CASCVQRQPQHF.

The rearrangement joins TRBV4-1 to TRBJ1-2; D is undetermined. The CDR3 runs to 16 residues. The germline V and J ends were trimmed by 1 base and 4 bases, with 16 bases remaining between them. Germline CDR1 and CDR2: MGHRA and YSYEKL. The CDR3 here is CASSQVDRARGYGYTF. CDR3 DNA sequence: TGCGCCAGCAGCCAAGTAGATCGAGCGAGAGGCTATGGCTACACCTTC.

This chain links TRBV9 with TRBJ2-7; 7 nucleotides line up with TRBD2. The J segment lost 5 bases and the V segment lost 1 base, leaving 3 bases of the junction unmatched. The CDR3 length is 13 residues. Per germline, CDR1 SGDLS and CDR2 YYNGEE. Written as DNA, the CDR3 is TGTGCCAGCAGCGTAACTAGCGCCCACGAGCAGTACTTC. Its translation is CASSVTSAHEQYF.

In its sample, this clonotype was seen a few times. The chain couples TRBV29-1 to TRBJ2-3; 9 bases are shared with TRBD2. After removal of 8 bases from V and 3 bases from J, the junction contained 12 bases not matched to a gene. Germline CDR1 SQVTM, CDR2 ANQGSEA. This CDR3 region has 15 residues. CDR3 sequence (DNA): TGCAGCAAAAAGGTGGGAGCGGGGGGAACAGATACGCAGTATTTT. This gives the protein CSKKVGAGGTDTQYF.

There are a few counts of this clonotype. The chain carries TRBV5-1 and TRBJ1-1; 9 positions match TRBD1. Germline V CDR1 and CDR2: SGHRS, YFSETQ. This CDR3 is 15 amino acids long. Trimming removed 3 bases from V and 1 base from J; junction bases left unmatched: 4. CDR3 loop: CASSWADRGNTEAFF. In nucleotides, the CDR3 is TGCGCCAGCAGCTGGGCGGACAGGGGGAACACTGAAGCTTTCTTT.